The clone carrying this T cell receptor beta chain was counted a few times. Its antigen remains unknown. The CDR3 is 15 residues long. Trimming cost V 5 bases and J 1 base, with 14 bases left between them. Germline CDR1 is SGHVS and CDR2 is FNYEAQ. This sample is part of a study of T cell repertoires in cytomegalovirus infection. At the level of the study: It was the public TCR beta signatures that indicated both CMV infection and matching HLA type. The study, taken as a whole, reports: HLA-C-restricted CMV clonotypes gave the most frequent clonotype in two of eight donors. Public TCR beta family frequency separated CMV-and-HLA carriers, including in an independent cohort.

One entry per CDR3 protein, called by TCRdb with MiXCR from the reads. Of 200,000 or so distinct CDR3 sequences listed, under 30% are singletons. This rearrangement joins TRBV7-6 to TRBJ1-1; TRBD1 is a possible D gene (5 bases). This clonotype was obtained from a human donor in good health (CMV status not recorded). Some clones in this sample may be carry-over from other donors' samples. The sample consisted of PBMCs. The CDR3 bases are TGTGCCAGCAGCACTCAGGGTTCCCCGAACACTGAAGCTTTCTTT. Protein product: CASSTQGSPNTEAFF.